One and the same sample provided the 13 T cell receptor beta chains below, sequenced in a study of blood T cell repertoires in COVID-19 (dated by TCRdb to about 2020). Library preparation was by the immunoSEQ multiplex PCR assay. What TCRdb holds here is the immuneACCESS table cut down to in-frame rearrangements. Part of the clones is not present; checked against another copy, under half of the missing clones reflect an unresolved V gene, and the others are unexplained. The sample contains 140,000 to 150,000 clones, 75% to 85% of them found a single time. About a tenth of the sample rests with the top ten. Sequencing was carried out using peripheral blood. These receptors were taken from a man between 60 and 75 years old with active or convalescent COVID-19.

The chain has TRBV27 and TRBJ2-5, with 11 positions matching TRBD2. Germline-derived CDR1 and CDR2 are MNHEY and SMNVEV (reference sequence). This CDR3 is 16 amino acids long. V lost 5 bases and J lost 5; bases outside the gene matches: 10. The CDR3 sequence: CASSPGLAGVGETQYF. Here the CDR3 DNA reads TGTGCCAGCAGTCCAGGACTAGCGGGCGTTGGGGAGACCCAGTACTTC.

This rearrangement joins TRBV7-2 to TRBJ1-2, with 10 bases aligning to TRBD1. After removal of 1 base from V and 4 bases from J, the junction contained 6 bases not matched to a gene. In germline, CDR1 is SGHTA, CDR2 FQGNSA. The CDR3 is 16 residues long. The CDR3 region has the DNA TGTGCCAGCAGCTTAGGAGGGACAGGGGTTCGCTATGGCTACACCTTC. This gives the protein CASSLGGTGVRYGYTF.

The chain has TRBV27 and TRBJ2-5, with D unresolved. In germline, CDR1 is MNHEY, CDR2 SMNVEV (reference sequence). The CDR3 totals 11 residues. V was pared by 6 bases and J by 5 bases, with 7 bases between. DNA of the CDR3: TGTGCCAGCAGGCTAGGTGAGACCCAGTACTTC. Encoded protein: CASRLGETQYF.

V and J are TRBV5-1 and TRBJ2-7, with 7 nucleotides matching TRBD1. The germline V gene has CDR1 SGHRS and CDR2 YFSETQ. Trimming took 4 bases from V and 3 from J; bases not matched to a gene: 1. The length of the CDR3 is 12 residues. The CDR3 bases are TGCGCCAGCAGCCGGGACAGCTACGAGCAGTACTTC. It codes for CASSRDSYEQYF.

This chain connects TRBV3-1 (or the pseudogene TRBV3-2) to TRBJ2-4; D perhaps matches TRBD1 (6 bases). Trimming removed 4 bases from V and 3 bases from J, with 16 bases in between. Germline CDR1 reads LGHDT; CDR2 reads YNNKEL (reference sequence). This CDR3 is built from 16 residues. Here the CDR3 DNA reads TGTGCCAGCAGCCCTTCGAACAGGGCCGGCAAAAACATTCAGTACTTC. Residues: CASSPSNRAGKNIQYF.

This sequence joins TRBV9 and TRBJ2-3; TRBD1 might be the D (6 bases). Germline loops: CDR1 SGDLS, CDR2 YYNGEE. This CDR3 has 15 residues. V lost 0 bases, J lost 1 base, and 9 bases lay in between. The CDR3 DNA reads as TGTGCCAGCAGCGTAGAGCCAGGGGGCACAGATACGCAGTATTTT. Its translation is CASSVEPGGTDTQYF.

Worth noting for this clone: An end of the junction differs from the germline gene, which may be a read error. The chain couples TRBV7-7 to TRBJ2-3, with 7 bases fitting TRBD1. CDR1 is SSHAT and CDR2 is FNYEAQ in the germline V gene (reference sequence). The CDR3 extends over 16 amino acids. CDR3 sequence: CASSLDSRDSKDTQYF. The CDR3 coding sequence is TGTGCTAGCAGCTTAGATAGCCGGGACAGCAAAGATACGCAGTATTTT. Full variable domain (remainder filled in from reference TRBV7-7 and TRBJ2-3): GAGVSQSPRYKVTKRGQDVTLRCDPISSHATLYWYQQALGQGPEFLTYFNYEAQPDKSGLPSDRFSAERPEGSISTLTIQRTEQRDSAMYRCASSLDSRDSKDTQYFGPGTRLTVL.

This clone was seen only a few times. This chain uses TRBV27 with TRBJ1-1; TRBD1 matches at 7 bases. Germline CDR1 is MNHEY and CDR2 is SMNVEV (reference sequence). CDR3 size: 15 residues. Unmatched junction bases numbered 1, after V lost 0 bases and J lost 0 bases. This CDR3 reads CASSLSTGMNTEAFF. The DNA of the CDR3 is TGTGCCAGCAGTTTATCGACAGGGATGAACACTGAAGCTTTCTTT.

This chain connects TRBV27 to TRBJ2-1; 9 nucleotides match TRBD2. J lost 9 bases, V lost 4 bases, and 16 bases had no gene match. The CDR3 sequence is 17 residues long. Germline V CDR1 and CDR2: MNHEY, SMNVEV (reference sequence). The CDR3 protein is CASSSSLGLAGSGEQFF. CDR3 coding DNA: TGTGCCAGCAGTTCCTCTCTAGGGCTAGCGGGATCGGGTGAGCAGTTCTTC.

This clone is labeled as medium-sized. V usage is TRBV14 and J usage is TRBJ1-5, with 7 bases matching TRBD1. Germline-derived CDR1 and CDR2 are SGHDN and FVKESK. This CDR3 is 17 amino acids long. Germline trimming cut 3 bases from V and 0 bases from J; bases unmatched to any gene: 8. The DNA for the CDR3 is TGTGCCAGCAGCCATGGGACAGATCAAGATAGCAATCAGCCCCAGCATTTT. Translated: CASSHGTDQDSNQPQHF. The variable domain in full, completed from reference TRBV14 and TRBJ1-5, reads EAGVTQFPSHSVIEKGQTVTLRCDPISGHDNLYWYRRVMGKEIKFLLHFVKESKQDESGMPNNRFLAERTGGTYSTLKVQPAELEDSGVYFCASSHGTDQDSNQPQHFGDGTRLSIL.

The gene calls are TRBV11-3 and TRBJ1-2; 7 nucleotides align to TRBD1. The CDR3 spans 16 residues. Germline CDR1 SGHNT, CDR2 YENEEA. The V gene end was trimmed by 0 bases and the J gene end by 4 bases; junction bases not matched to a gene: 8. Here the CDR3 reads CASSLDGVRDSYGYTF. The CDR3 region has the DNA TGTGCCAGCAGCTTAGATGGGGTCCGGGACAGCTATGGCTACACCTTC.

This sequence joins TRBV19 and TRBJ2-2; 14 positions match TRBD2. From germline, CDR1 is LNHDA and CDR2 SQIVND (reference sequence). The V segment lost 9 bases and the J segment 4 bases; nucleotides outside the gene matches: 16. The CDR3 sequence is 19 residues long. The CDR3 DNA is TGTGCCAGCCACCCCGGCGGGACTAGCGGGAGTTTGATCACCGGGGAGCTGTTTTTT. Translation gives CASHPGGTSGSLITGELFF.

CDR3 region: CASSLFSGSRAETQYF. The CDR3, as DNA: TGTGCCAGCAGCTTATTCAGCGGGAGTCGGGCAGAGACCCAGTACTTC. The chain carries TRBV11-3 and TRBJ2-5; 8 nucleotides match TRBD2. With 2 bases clipped from V and 4 bases from J, the junction kept 9 bases outside the gene matches. The CDR3 has 16 amino acids. Germline loops: CDR1 SGHNT, CDR2 YENEEA.